These 8 T cell receptor beta chains were all obtained from the same sample, sequenced in a study of T-cell memory formation after mild COVID-19. TCRdb re-called the 5' RACE reads with MiXCR, one entry per CDR3 protein. The sample includes about 49,000 distinct CDR3 sequences, over 6.5% of them seen just once. The specimen sequenced was PBMCs or a T cell subset sorted from them (not recorded which). The origin of the receptors is a man between 18 and 35 years old who had mild COVID-19 (a few samples of this study predate the infection). Cell type and time point are not known.

A remark on this clonotype: The germline gene is not matched at one end of the junction; a read error may be the cause. The chain recombines TRBV5-1 with TRBJ2-2; D perhaps matches TRBD2 (7 bases). CDR1 and CDR2 from the germline V gene are SGHRS and YFSETQ. The CDR3 totals 16 residues. The CDR3 bases are TGCGCCAGCAGCCCCCGGGGAGGGGGTGTAACCGGGGAGCTGATTTTT. This codes for CASSPRGGGVTGELIF.

This chain connects TRBV3-1 to TRBJ1-1; D call uncertain. The CDR3 consists of 15 residues. Germline V lookup: CDR1 LGHDT, CDR2 YNNKEL (reference sequence). V was pared by 0 bases and J by 3 bases, with 11 bases between. CDR3 sequence (DNA): TGTGCCAGCAGCCAAGAAAACTACAGATACACTGAAGCTTTCTTT. Translation gives CASSQENYRYTEAFF.

This clonotype was observed many times. The chain links TRBV20-1 to TRBJ2-3; 9 bases agree with TRBD2. The CDR3 contains 15 residues. Germline V lookup: CDR1 DFQATT, CDR2 SNEGSKA (reference sequence). Germline trimming cut 5 bases from V and 4 bases from J; bases unmatched to any gene: 10. The CDR3 region is CSALSGGWSADTQYF. CDR3 bases: TGCAGTGCTTTAAGCGGGGGGTGGTCGGCAGATACGCAGTATTTT.

This clonotype was seen repeatedly, ten times or more. V and J are TRBV10-3 and TRBJ2-2; TRBD1 matches at 7 bases. V lost 10 bases to trimming and J lost 5 bases; unmatched junction nucleotides: 13. The CDR3 extends over 15 amino acids. From germline, CDR1 is ENHRY and CDR2 SYGVKD. Here the CDR3 reads CASRDSLGETGELFF. The CDR3 coding sequence is TGTGCCAGCAGGGACAGCCTTGGTGAGACCGGGGAGCTGTTTTTT.

In this sample, this clonotype turned up many times. The chain links TRBV7-2 to TRBJ2-5; TRBD2 agrees at 9 bases. Per the germline V gene, CDR1 is SGHTA and CDR2 is FQGNSA. The CDR3 spans 15 residues. The ends lost 4 bases at V and 4 bases at J; junction bases unmatched: 7. The chain's CDR3 is CASSSFAGGRETQYF. CDR3 sequence (DNA): TGTGCCAGCAGCTCTTTCGCGGGGGGGCGAGAGACCCAGTACTTC.

This clonotype has only a few counts. The V gene is TRBV24-1, the J gene TRBJ2-7; 9 bases are a match to TRBD1. V lost 4 bases, J lost 3 bases, and 12 bases stayed unmatched. This CDR3 comprises 17 residues. Germline CDR1 is KGHDR and CDR2 is SFDVKD. The CDR3 coding sequence is TGTGCCACCAGTGACTCCACACCGGGACAGGGAGTCTACGAGCAGTACTTC. Protein product: CATSDSTPGQGVYEQYF.

This clonotype was seen a handful of times. A much more abundant neighbour one base away suggests this may be a read error. The genes are TRBV5-1 and TRBJ1-6, with D possibly TRBD1 on 5 matching bases. Deletions cut 7 bases from V and 5 bases from J, with 10 bases between. There are 13 residues in the CDR3. Germline lookup yields CDR1 SGHRS and CDR2 YFSETQ. CDR3 protein: CASCDSDNSPLHF. The CDR3 bases are TGCGCCAGCTGTGACAGTGATAATTCACCCCTCCACTTT.

This clonotype turned up a few times. This chain connects TRBV4-3 to TRBJ1-1; D not certain. The CDR3 extends over 13 amino acids. Germline V gene sequence: CDR1 LGHNA, CDR2 YSLEER. V gave up 1 base and J gave up 5 bases, with 8 bases separating them. DNA of the CDR3: TGCGCCAGCAGCCAAGCAGAAGGAACTGAAGCTTTCTTT. This gives the protein CASSQAEGTEAFF.